This T cell receptor beta chain was profiled in a study of T-cell reconstitution after alpha-beta-depleted transplantation in children. CDR1 is LGHDT, CDR2 YNNKEL, per germline (reference sequence). J was trimmed by 6 bases and V by 4 bases; bases with no gene match: 16. This CDR3 has 19 amino acids. TCRbeta library construction was performed incorporating unique molecular identifiers. TCRdb re-called the PCR reads through MiXCR, storing one row per CDR3 protein. The table includes some 120,000 distinct CDR3 sequences, roughly 9% detected once. The TCR was taken from a girl under three years old who had a stem cell transplant for combined immunodeficiency, so the T cells may come from the graft donor. The source was PBMCs, mostly from graft donor cells, collected 180 days after TCRalphabeta/CD19-depleted stem cell transplant. The V and J genes are TRBV3-1 and TRBJ2-1, with TRBD2 matching over 12 bases. The CDR3 DNA reads as TGTGCCAGCAGCCTGCTAGCGGGAGGGATTAGAAGGAGGGGCAATGAGCAGTTCTTC. Translation gives CASSLLAGGIRRRGNEQFF.